A single sample is the source of the 31 T cell receptor beta chains below, sequenced in a study of blood T cell repertoires in COVID-19. Assay: immunoSEQ multiplex PCR; the TCRdb copy retains only in-frame clones and omits some. The sample contains 95,000 to 110,000 clones, 75% to 90% of which appear only once. The source material was peripheral blood. These receptor sequences come from a man aged 50-60 years with acute or convalescent COVID-19.

V is TRBV5-1 and J is TRBJ1-2; 10 nucleotides match TRBD1. This CDR3 comprises 14 residues. CDR1 is SGHRS and CDR2 is YFSETQ in the germline V gene. J was trimmed by 5 bases and V by 3 bases; bases with no gene match: 4. The CDR3 protein is CASSSGTGEYGYTF. DNA of the CDR3: TGCGCCAGCAGCTCTGGGACAGGGGAATATGGCTACACCTTC.

The V gene is TRBV3-1 (or the pseudogene TRBV3-2), the J gene TRBJ2-1; a possible D gene is TRBD2 (5 bases). Germline V gives CDR1 LGHDT, CDR2 YNNKEL (reference sequence). V lost 3 bases, J lost 9 bases, and 6 bases lay in between. The CDR3 covers 11 residues. The CDR3 DNA reads as TGTGCCAGCAGCCACGAGGGTGAGCAGTTCTTC. The encoded protein is CASSHEGEQFF.

The CDR3 nucleotides are TGTGCCAGCAGTCTCGCGGAGGCCACCGGGGAGCTGTTTTTT. This translates into CASSLAEATGELFF. The J gene is TRBJ2-2, the V gene TRBV27; weak D call: TRBD2 (5 bases). The V end was cut by 5 bases, the J end by 4 bases, with 11 bases between. The CDR3 is 14 amino acids. The germline V gene encodes CDR1 MNHEY and CDR2 SMNVEV (reference sequence).

This clone has just a few counts. The chain combines TRBV11-3 with TRBJ2-5, with 9 bases identical to TRBD1. Germline V gene lookup returns CDR1 SGHNT and CDR2 YENEEA. The CDR3 extends over 16 amino acids. The junction had 11 bases not matched to a gene; V was cut back by 5 bases and J by 4 bases. The CDR3 DNA follows: TGTGCCAGCAGCGTAGGAACAGGGGGCCCTAGAGAGACCCAGTACTTC. It specifies CASSVGTGGPRETQYF.

The chain has TRBV5-4 and TRBJ2-7, with D possibly being TRBD2 (6 bases). Germline V gives CDR1 SGHNT, CDR2 YYREEE (reference sequence). CDR3 length: 16 amino acids. The V and J ends lost 6 bases and 0 bases respectively, with 19 bases between them. This CDR3 reads CASNIRGLADSYEQYF. DNA of the CDR3: TGTGCCAGCAACATCCGCGGGTTAGCGGACTCCTACGAGCAGTACTTC.

V usage is TRBV20-1 and J usage is TRBJ2-1, with unresolved D. This CDR3 has 11 amino acids. From germline, CDR1 is DFQATT and CDR2 SNEGSKA (reference sequence). With 0 bases removed from V and 11 bases from J, the gap between germline ends came to 8 bases. In nucleotides, the CDR3 is TGCAGTGCTAGAGATCTAATGAAGCAGTTCTTC. Translation gives CSARDLMKQFF.

The chain joins TRBV7-9 to TRBJ1-2, with unresolved D. Germline-derived CDR1 and CDR2 are SEHNR and FQNEAQ (reference sequence). This CDR3 spans 15 amino acids. V was shortened by 3 bases and J by 1 base, with 12 bases between the two germline ends. CDR3 region: CASSFERVFNYGYTF. Here the CDR3 DNA reads TGTGCCAGCAGCTTCGAACGGGTTTTTAACTATGGCTACACCTTC.

CDR3 sequence (DNA): TGTGCCAGCTCACCGGGACAGGGGCGAGGCTACACCTTC. Amino acids: CASSPGQGRGYTF. The chain links TRBV18 to TRBJ1-2, with TRBD1 matching 10 bases. This CDR3 spans 13 amino acids. Germline-derived CDR1 and CDR2 are KGHSH and LQKENI. J was trimmed by 8 bases and V by 3 bases; bases with no gene match: 3.

The chain is built from TRBV4-1 and TRBJ2-2, with TRBD2 matching 12 bases. The germline V gene encodes CDR1 MGHRA and CDR2 YSYEKL. This CDR3 spans 22 amino acids. V was clipped by 0 bases and J by 7 bases; unmatched bases: 21. DNA of the CDR3: TGCGCCAGCAGCCAAGATCTTGGGCTAGCGGGAGGGAGAGGGGTTAAGGGCGGGGAGCTGTTTTTT. It encodes CASSQDLGLAGGRGVKGGELFF.

The table lists this clone with a count of one. The V call is TRBV9, the J call TRBJ2-3; D unresolved. From germline, CDR1 is SGDLS and CDR2 YYNGEE. The CDR3 runs to 15 residues. V lost 4 bases and J lost 2, with 14 bases in between. CDR3: CASSSEGGVTDTQYF. The CDR3 nucleotides are TGTGCCAGCAGCTCAGAAGGCGGCGTCACAGATACGCAGTATTTT.

The chain links TRBV7-9 to TRBJ2-3; tentative D call: TRBD1 (5 bases). This CDR3 is 14 amino acids long. V was trimmed by 5 bases and J by 0 bases, leaving 9 bases between them. Germline values: CDR1 SEHNR, CDR2 FQNEAQ (reference sequence). CDR3 amino acids: CASSDSTSTDTQYF. CDR3 in DNA: TGTGCCAGCAGCGACAGTACTAGCACAGATACGCAGTATTTT.

The chain joins TRBV5-1 to TRBJ2-2, with no clear D. The CDR3 has 14 residues. The germline gives CDR1 SGHRS, CDR2 YFSETQ. V was shortened by 2 bases and J by 2 bases, with 7 bases between the two germline ends. This CDR3 is CASSLDGNTGELFF. In DNA, the CDR3 is TGCGCCAGCAGCTTAGATGGCAACACCGGGGAGCTGTTTTTT.

V and J are TRBV6-5 and TRBJ1-5; D is perhaps TRBD1 (6 bases). From germline, CDR1 is MNHEY and CDR2 SVGAGI. There are 15 residues in the CDR3. V dropped 5 bases and J dropped 5 bases, with 16 bases sitting between them. The DNA of the CDR3 is TGTGCCAGCAGTCCCGCGGGGGGGGCTTATCAGCCCCAGCATTTT. Residues: CASSPAGGAYQPQHF.

This clone was detected once. The genes are TRBV3-1 (or the pseudogene TRBV3-2) and TRBJ2-5, with 7 bases fitting TRBD2. Trimming at V came to 2 bases and at J to 4 bases, leaving 4 bases not matched to a gene. Germline V gene sequence: CDR1 LGHDT, CDR2 YNNKEL (reference sequence). There are 14 residues in the CDR3. CDR3 bases: TGTGCCAGCAGCCAAAACGCGGGAGTAGAGACCCAGTACTTC. The encoded protein is CASSQNAGVETQYF.

The V gene is TRBV30, the J gene TRBJ1-4; D gene unclear. Trimming removed 1 base from V and 0 bases from J, with 6 bases in between. This CDR3 has 14 amino acids. Germline values: CDR1 GTSNPN, CDR2 SVGIG (reference sequence). CDR3 DNA: TGTGCCTGGAGTGGTTTCTCAACTAATGAAAAACTGTTTTTT. Amino acid sequence: CAWSGFSTNEKLFF.

The rearrangement links TRBV5-5 to TRBJ2-1; possible D gene TRBD2, 6 bases. Looked up from germline, CDR1 is SGHKS and CDR2 is YYEKEE (reference sequence). V lost 3 bases and J lost 0, with 10 bases in between. This CDR3 region has 15 residues. CDR3 sequence: CASSSPGDSYNEQFF. CDR3 nucleotides: TGTGCCAGCAGCTCCCCGGGAGACTCCTACAATGAGCAGTTCTTC.

The rearrangement links TRBV28 to TRBJ2-3, with 8 bases aligning to TRBD1. Germline V CDR1 and CDR2: MDHEN, SYDVKM. V was clipped by 2 bases and J by 2 bases; unmatched bases: 3. This CDR3 is 15 amino acids long. The CDR3 sequence: CASSLARGLTDTQYF. The CDR3 nucleotides read TGTGCCAGCAGTTTAGCCAGGGGGCTCACAGATACGCAGTATTTT.

The chain carries TRBV7-6 and TRBJ2-1, with D hard to call. The CDR3 spans 14 residues. V shed 2 bases and J shed 5 bases, with 10 bases lying between them. The V gene's germline CDR1 is SGHVS and CDR2 FNYEAQ. The CDR3 coding sequence is TGTGCCAGCAGCTTACAACTGGTCAACAATGAGCAGTTCTTC. It encodes CASSLQLVNNEQFF. The variable domain in full, with the rest retrieved from reference TRBV7-6 and TRBJ2-1, is GAGVSQSPRYKVTKRGQDVALRCDPISGHVSLYWYRQALGQGPEFLTYFNYEAQQDKSGLPNDRFSAERPEGSISTLTIQRTEQRDSAMYRCASSLQLVNNEQFFGPGTRLTVL.

This chain links TRBV19 with TRBJ2-7, with 10 positions matching TRBD1. The CDR3 consists of 16 residues. V shed 4 bases and J 5 bases; nucleotides not matched to a gene: 11. Germline V gives CDR1 LNHDA, CDR2 SQIVND (reference sequence). This CDR3 is CASSNQGGTGVHEQYF. In DNA, the CDR3 is TGTGCCAGTAGTAACCAAGGTGGGACAGGGGTACACGAGCAGTACTTC. Supplemented by reference TRBV19 and TRBJ2-7, the full variable domain reads DGGITQSPKYLFRKEGQNVTLSCEQNLNHDAMYWYRQDPGQGLRLIYYSQIVNDFQKGDIAEGYSVSREKKESFPLTVTSAQKNPTAFYLCASSNQGGTGVHEQYFGPGTRLTVT.

This chain connects TRBV11-2 to TRBJ1-5; the D is unclear. V gave up 0 bases and J gave up 5 bases, with 5 bases separating them. Germline V gene sequence: CDR1 SGHAT, CDR2 FQNNGV. The CDR3 spans 13 residues. This CDR3 is CASSLDRDQPQHF. The CDR3 bases are TGTGCCAGCAGCTTAGACCGCGATCAGCCCCAGCATTTT.

V is TRBV6-4 and J is TRBJ2-2; TRBD1 aligns across 9 bases. Trimming removed 6 bases from V and 7 bases from J; junction bases left unmatched: 6. This CDR3 is 14 amino acids long. Per the germline V gene, CDR1 is MRHNA and CDR2 is SNTAGT. The DNA of the CDR3 is TGTGCCAGCAGGCGGACAGGGGAGAGCGGGGAGCTGTTTTTT. It translates to CASRRTGESGELFF.

V gene TRBV5-1 combines with J gene TRBJ1-1; 7 bases are shared with TRBD1. V gave up 4 bases and J gave up 2 bases; unmatched junction bases: 8. Germline V lookup: CDR1 SGHRS, CDR2 YFSETQ. This CDR3 is 15 amino acids long. For the CDR3, the DNA is TGCGCCAGCAGCAGTTTACAGGGGATAAACACTGAAGCTTTCTTT. Amino acid sequence: CASSSLQGINTEAFF.

This clone was counted a few times. Here the CDR3 reads CASSLEAGGKNEQFF. The CDR3 region has the DNA TGTGCCAGCAGCTTAGAAGCGGGAGGCAAAAATGAGCAGTTCTTC. V and J are TRBV7-6 and TRBJ2-1; 9 positions match TRBD2. The germline gives CDR1 SGHVS, CDR2 FNYEAQ. CDR3 length: 15 residues. With 1 base clipped from V and 7 bases from J, the junction kept 5 bases outside the gene matches.

The chain carries TRBV5-5 and TRBJ1-5, with D perhaps TRBD1 (5 bases). The germline V gene encodes CDR1 SGHKS and CDR2 YYEKEE (reference sequence). This CDR3 region has 14 residues. The germline V and J ends were trimmed by 5 bases and 1 base, with 10 bases remaining between them. The CDR3 coding sequence is TGTGCCAGCAGTTTAGGGGTGAGCAATCAGCCCCAGCATTTT. It encodes CASSLGVSNQPQHF.

In nucleotides, the CDR3 is TGTGCCAGCAGCAACTTAGCGGGAGGGCCGCAGACCCAGTACTTC. This gives the protein CASSNLAGGPQTQYF. This chain joins TRBV7-2 and TRBJ2-5; 11 bases are a match to TRBD2. The CDR3 contains 15 residues. Germline V CDR1 and CDR2: SGHTA, FQGNSA. Unmatched junction bases numbered 8, after V lost 5 bases and J lost 6 bases. The whole variable domain, remainder taken from reference TRBV7-2 and TRBJ2-5, is GAGVSQSPSNKVTEKGKDVELRCDPISGHTALYWYRQSLGQGLEFLIYFQGNSAPDKSGLPSDRFSAERTGGSVSTLTIQRTQQEDSAVYLCASSNLAGGPQTQYFGPGTRLLVL.

The V call is TRBV4-2, the J call TRBJ2-4; 15 positions agree with TRBD2. Trimming at V came to 1 base and at J to 1 base, leaving 11 bases not matched to a gene. Germline lookup yields CDR1 LGHNA and CDR2 YNFKEQ. This CDR3 is 21 amino acids long. The CDR3 spells CASSQGIGLAGGHGAKNIQYF. CDR3 DNA sequence: TGTGCCAGCAGCCAAGGGATAGGACTAGCGGGAGGGCATGGCGCCAAAAACATTCAGTACTTC.

V usage is TRBV28 and J usage is TRBJ1-2, with 10 bases fitting TRBD1. Germline-derived CDR1 and CDR2 are MDHEN and SYDVKM. The CDR3 sequence is 14 residues long. J was trimmed by 8 bases and V by 1 base; bases with no gene match: 4. The CDR3 loop reads CASSLLDRGGGYTF. CDR3 nucleotides: TGTGCCAGCAGTTTATTGGACAGGGGGGGAGGCTACACCTTC.

The V and J genes are TRBV28 and TRBJ2-7; 9 positions match TRBD1. The CDR3 consists of 15 residues. Trimming cost V 7 bases and J 9 bases; bases outside gene matches: 16. The germline V gene encodes CDR1 MDHEN and CDR2 SYDVKM. The CDR3 DNA reads TGTGCCAGCACTGACACGGGACAGGGACTACGAGGGCAGTACTTC. Translation: CASTDTGQGLRGQYF.

This clone came up once. The chain has TRBV18 and TRBJ2-3; D is uncertain. Germline lookup yields CDR1 KGHSH and CDR2 LQKENI. The V gene lost 4 bases and the J gene lost 0 bases, with 5 bases spanning the gap. The length of the CDR3 is 13 residues. The CDR3 region is CASSLYSTDTQYF. The CDR3 DNA reads as TGTGCCAGCTCACTATATAGCACAGATACGCAGTATTTT.

The chain recombines TRBV4-1 with TRBJ2-3; D ambiguous. V lost 0 bases, J lost 0 bases, and 4 bases lay in between. The germline V gene has CDR1 MGHRA and CDR2 YSYEKL. The CDR3 has 14 amino acids. CDR3 bases: TGCGCCAGCAGCCAAGAGCGCAGCACAGATACGCAGTATTTT. Its protein product is CASSQERSTDTQYF.

Notes on this clone: Other DNA sequences in the same sample also yield this CDR3. This chain links TRBV18 with TRBJ2-2; tentatively, D is TRBD1 (5 bases). Germline V gene lookup returns CDR1 KGHSH and CDR2 LQKENI. The CDR3 runs to 14 residues. The V end was cut by 2 bases, the J end by 1 base, with 5 bases between. CDR3 nucleotides: TGTGCCAGCTCACCAGACAGGAACACCGGGGAGCTGTTTTTT. Translating it yields CASSPDRNTGELFF.